This TCR beta chain is from a study of response to subunit inactivated influenza vaccine. TCRdb fed the RT-PCR reads into MiXCR, producing one record per CDR3 protein. The profile shows around 600,000 distinct CDR3 sequences, about 11% of them singletons. Looked up from germline, CDR1 is SQVTM and CDR2 is ANQGSEA. Trimming removed 4 bases from V and 10 bases from J; junction bases left unmatched: 5. This CDR3 contains 12 residues. This clonotype showed up many times. These same records also appear under a second study, on T cells expressing NK-cell markers. According to that study: With UMIs, 5'RACE template switching was used to make TCR beta cDNA.

The material sequenced was PBMCs from blood, taken on the day of vaccination. The source is a man aged 45-65 years who received an inactivated influenza vaccine. This chain links TRBV29-1 with TRBJ2-1; TRBD2 aligns across 9 bases. The CDR3 DNA sequence: TGCAGCGTTGCGCTAGCGGGAAGGGAGCAGTTCTTC. It is translated as CSVALAGREQFF.